These 20 T cell receptor beta chains came from one sample sequenced in a study of cytomegalovirus exposure and HLA in healthy donors. The table came from immunoSEQ multiplex PCR; TCRdb's copy has only in-frame clones and leaves some out. The sample includes 150,000 or so clones, more than 70% of them seen just once. Sequenced: PBMCs. These receptors all come from a human donor in good health.

The chain has TRBV7-2 and TRBJ2-5; the match to TRBD2 covers 8 bases. V lost 1 base to trimming and J lost 1 base; unmatched junction nucleotides: 2. Germline V gene lookup returns CDR1 SGHTA and CDR2 FQGNSA. The CDR3 loop spans 15 amino acids. The CDR3 is CASSLGGGPQETQYF. In DNA, the CDR3 is TGTGCCAGCAGCTTAGGCGGGGGGCCCCAAGAGACCCAGTACTTC.

The chain couples TRBV11-1 to TRBJ1-1, with 11 bases identical to TRBD1. The CDR3 contains 16 residues. CDR1 is SGHAT, CDR2 FQDESV, per germline (reference sequence). V lost 7 bases to trimming and J lost 6 bases; unmatched junction nucleotides: 13. The CDR3 bases are TGTGCCAGCAAGGGTGTTGGAGGACAGGGGGCCTCTGAAGCTTTCTTT. It specifies CASKGVGGQGASEAFF. The full variable domain, completed using reference TRBV11-1 and TRBJ1-1, is EAEVAQSPRYKITEKSQAVAFWCDPISGHATLYWYRQILGQGPELLVQFQDESVVDDSQLPKDRFSAERLKGVDSTLKIQPAELGDSAMYLCASKGVGGQGASEAFFGQGTRLTVV.

This chain joins TRBV6-6 and TRBJ2-2; 7 nucleotides align to TRBD1. CDR1 MNHNY and CDR2 SVGAGI come from the germline V gene (reference sequence). The CDR3 extends over 14 amino acids. Losses at the gene ends were 2 bases for V and 5 bases for J; bases not matched to a gene: 2. The DNA of the CDR3 is TGTGCCAGCAGTTACCCACAGGGGACCGGGGAGCTGTTTTTT. This translates into CASSYPQGTGELFF.

V and J are TRBV7-2 and TRBJ2-7; D remains unclear. Per the germline V gene, CDR1 is SGHTA and CDR2 is FQGNSA. The CDR3 is made up of 14 amino acids. Trimming cost V 1 base and J 2 bases, with 9 bases left between them. This CDR3 is CASSLGGQPYEQYF. The CDR3, as DNA: TGTGCCAGCAGCTTAGGAGGTCAGCCCTACGAGCAGTACTTC.

CDR3 sequence (DNA): TGTGCCTCCCGACTAGCGGGAGGGCAGGATACGCAGTATTTT. This codes for CASRLAGGQDTQYF. The chain employs TRBV30 and TRBJ2-3; 14 nucleotides agree with TRBD2. Unmatched junction bases numbered 6, after V lost 7 bases and J lost 6 bases. This CDR3 contains 14 residues. The germline V gene has CDR1 GTSNPN and CDR2 SVGIG (reference sequence). The full variable domain, rest sourced from reference TRBV30 and TRBJ2-3, is SQTIHQWPATLVQPVGSPLSLECTVEGTSNPNLYWYRQAAGRGLQLLFYSVGIGQISSEVPQNLSASRPQDRQFILSSKKLLLSDSGFYLCASRLAGGQDTQYFGPGTRLTVL.

This clone was seen repeatedly, ten times or more. V is TRBV6-5 and J is TRBJ1-3; 8 bases fit TRBD1. This CDR3 is 15 amino acids long. Germline V gives CDR1 MNHEY, CDR2 SVGAGI. The J segment lost 3 bases and the V segment lost 7 bases, leaving 8 bases of the junction unmatched. The CDR3 reads CASKKGGTGGNTIYF. DNA for the CDR3: TGTGCCAGCAAAAAGGGCGGGACAGGTGGAAACACCATATATTTT.

The gene calls are TRBV2 and TRBJ2-3; D unresolved. Germline values: CDR1 SNHLY, CDR2 FYNNEI. CDR3 length: 14 residues. V was shortened by 4 bases and J by 2 bases, with 10 bases between the two germline ends. DNA for the CDR3: TGTGCCAGCAGTGTTCCGGTATCCACAGATACGCAGTATTTT. Protein product: CASSVPVSTDTQYF.

This rearrangement joins TRBV10-2 to TRBJ1-2, with D possibly matching TRBD1 (5 bases). V was pared by 6 bases and J by 7 bases, with 18 bases between. CDR3 length equals 14 residues. In germline, CDR1 is WSHSY, CDR2 SAAADI. CDR3 amino acids: CASSVDTSRGGYTF. The CDR3 nucleotides are TGCGCCAGCAGCGTGGACACATCAAGAGGTGGCTACACCTTC.

The J gene is TRBJ2-5, the V gene TRBV7-6; 8 nucleotides line up with TRBD1. V was clipped by 0 bases and J by 4 bases; unmatched bases: 10. CDR3 size: 17 residues. Germline CDR1 is SGHVS and CDR2 is FNYEAQ. CDR3 protein: CASSLAFRDRGGETQYF. The CDR3, as DNA: TGTGCCAGCAGCTTAGCGTTCCGTGACAGGGGAGGAGAGACCCAGTACTTC.

This clone was observed a single time. This rearrangement joins TRBV5-1 to TRBJ1-1; 7 positions agree with TRBD1. Germline V lookup: CDR1 SGHRS, CDR2 YFSETQ. V dropped 0 bases and J dropped 5; count of bases not matched to a gene: 16. CDR3 length: 18 residues. CDR3 amino acids: CASSLAVTGTTTITEAFF. DNA for the CDR3: TGCGCCAGCAGCTTGGCCGTGACAGGGACAACAACGATAACTGAAGCTTTCTTT.

The chain recombines TRBV7-8 with TRBJ2-1, with TRBD2 identical over 14 bases. Germline CDR1 SGHVS, CDR2 FQNEAQ. Trimming took 10 bases from V and 6 from J; bases not matched to a gene: 5. CDR3 length: 14 amino acids. CDR3 residues: CATRLAGGPNEQFF. The DNA of the CDR3 is TGTGCCACACGACTAGCGGGGGGGCCCAATGAGCAGTTCTTC. Full variable domain (remainder filled in from reference TRBV7-8 and TRBJ2-1): GAGVSQSPRYKVAKRGQDVALRCDPISGHVSLFWYQQALGQGPEFLTYFQNEAQLDKSGLPSDRFFAERPEGSVSTLKIQRTQQEDSAVYLCATRLAGGPNEQFFGPGTRLTVL.

The chain recombines TRBV5-6 with TRBJ1-1; 8 bases agree with TRBD1. Looked up from germline, CDR1 is SGHDT and CDR2 is YYEEEE. With V trimmed by 3 bases and J by 1 base, 17 bases remained unmatched. The CDR3 runs 19 residues. CDR3 coding DNA: TGTGCCAGCAGCTCCCGGTCCCATTGGATCAGGGGGCGGAACACTGAAGCTTTCTTT. Amino acids: CASSSRSHWIRGRNTEAFF. Supplemented by reference TRBV5-6 and TRBJ1-1, the full variable domain reads DAGVTQSPTHLIKTRGQQVTLRCSPKSGHDTVSWYQQALGQGPQFIFQYYEEEERQRGNFPDRFSGHQFPNYSSELNVNALLLGDSALYLCASSSRSHWIRGRNTEAFFGQGTRLTVV.

The V and J genes are TRBV6-1 and TRBJ1-4; D not certain. V dropped 6 bases and J dropped 13 bases, with 24 bases sitting between them. The CDR3 extends over 15 amino acids. Germline V lookup: CDR1 MNHNS, CDR2 SASEGT. The CDR3: CASRPAAQLMVGLFF. CDR3 coding DNA: TGTGCCAGCAGACCCGCAGCCCAACTAATGGTAGGACTGTTTTTT.

V and J are TRBV27 and TRBJ1-2, with D tentatively TRBD1 (5 bases). Germline V gene sequence: CDR1 MNHEY, CDR2 SMNVEV (reference sequence). V gave up 5 bases and J gave up 1 base, with 17 bases separating them. The CDR3 length is 16 residues. CDR3 DNA: TGTGCCAGCAGTCTACGGCCCTTAGACAGTAACTATGGCTACACCTTC. Translated, it gives CASSLRPLDSNYGYTF.

The rearrangement links TRBV11-2 to TRBJ1-1; 7 positions match TRBD1. CDR1 SGHAT and CDR2 FQNNGV come from the germline V gene. The J segment lost 1 base and the V segment lost 2 bases, leaving 4 bases of the junction unmatched. The CDR3 sequence is 15 residues long. CDR3 in amino acids: CASSLRGQKNTEAFF. As DNA, the CDR3 is TGTGCCAGCAGCTTAAGGGGACAGAAGAACACTGAAGCTTTCTTT. Together with reference TRBV11-2 and TRBJ1-1, the CDR3 gives the full variable domain: EAGVAQSPRYKIIEKRQSVAFWCNPISGHATLYWYQQILGQGPKLLIQFQNNGVVDDSQLPKDRFSAERLKGVDSTLKIQPAKLEDSAVYLCASSLRGQKNTEAFFGQGTRLTVV.

This chain uses TRBV10-1 with TRBJ1-1; D unresolved. Germline-derived CDR1 and CDR2 are WNHNN and SYGVQD (reference sequence). The CDR3 extends over 14 amino acids. The V end lost 2 bases, the J end lost 3 bases, and 10 bases lay between the germline ends. Written as DNA, the CDR3 is TGCGCCAGCAGTGAGGGCAGCGCGGACACTGAAGCTTTCTTT. Its protein product is CASSEGSADTEAFF.

This sequence joins TRBV4-3 and TRBJ1-2; D might be TRBD1 (5 bases). Trimming removed 4 bases at V and 4 bases at J, with 13 bases between. The CDR3 extends over 14 amino acids. Germline values: CDR1 LGHNA, CDR2 YSLEER. Written as DNA, the CDR3 is TGCGCCAGCAGCCCGAGGGCGGGGGGCTATGGCTACACCTTC. Amino acids: CASSPRAGGYGYTF.

In its sample, this clone was seen once. This chain connects TRBV6-5 to TRBJ1-1; TRBD1 matches at 7 bases. Unmatched junction bases numbered 19, after V lost 4 bases and J lost 11 bases. This CDR3 region has 16 residues. Germline values: CDR1 MNHEY, CDR2 SVGAGI. DNA of the CDR3: TGTGCCAGCAGTTCCCTTCCGGATCAGGGGGGTTTCATGGCTTTCTTT. Translating it yields CASSSLPDQGGFMAFF.

The chain has TRBV6-5 and TRBJ1-1; D is ambiguous. The CDR3 has 13 amino acids. Trimming stripped 5 bases from V and 7 bases from J, with 14 bases between. Germline V gene lookup returns CDR1 MNHEY and CDR2 SVGAGI. The CDR3 region is CASSITRDNEAFF. Here the CDR3 DNA reads TGTGCCAGCAGTATTACGCGGGATAATGAAGCTTTCTTT.

This clone was picked up one time. The CDR3 spells CASSESEGQTQETQYF. CDR3 DNA sequence: TGTGCCAGCAGTGAATCTGAGGGACAGACCCAAGAGACCCAGTACTTC. V and J are TRBV2 and TRBJ2-5, with 7 nucleotides matching TRBD1. The V gene end was trimmed by 2 bases and the J gene end by 1 base; junction bases not matched to a gene: 7. CDR1 SNHLY and CDR2 FYNNEI come from the germline V gene. There are 16 residues in the CDR3. Supplemented by reference TRBV2 and TRBJ2-5, the full variable domain reads EPEVTQTPSHQVTQMGQEVILRCVPISNHLYFYWYRQILGQKVEFLVSFYNNEISEKSEIFDDQFSVERPDGSNFTLKIRSTKLEDSAMYFCASSESEGQTQETQYFGPGTRLLVL.